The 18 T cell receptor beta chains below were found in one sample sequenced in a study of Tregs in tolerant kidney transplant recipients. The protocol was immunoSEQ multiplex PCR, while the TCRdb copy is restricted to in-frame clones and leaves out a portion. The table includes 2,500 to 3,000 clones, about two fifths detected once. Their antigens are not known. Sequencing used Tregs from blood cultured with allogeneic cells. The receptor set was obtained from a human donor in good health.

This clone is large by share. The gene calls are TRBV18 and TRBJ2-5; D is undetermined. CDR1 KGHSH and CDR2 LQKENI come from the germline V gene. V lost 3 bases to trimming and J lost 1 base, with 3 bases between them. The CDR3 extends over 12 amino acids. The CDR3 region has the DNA TGTGCCAGCTCACCCCGCCAAGAGACCCAGTACTTC. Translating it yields CASSPRQETQYF.

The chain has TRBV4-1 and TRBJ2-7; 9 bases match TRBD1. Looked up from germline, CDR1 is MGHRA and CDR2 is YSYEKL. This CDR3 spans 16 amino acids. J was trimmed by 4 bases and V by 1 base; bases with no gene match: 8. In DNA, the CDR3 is TGCGCCAGCAGCCAAGGGTGGGACAGGGTGATTTACGAGCAGTACTTC. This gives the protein CASSQGWDRVIYEQYF.

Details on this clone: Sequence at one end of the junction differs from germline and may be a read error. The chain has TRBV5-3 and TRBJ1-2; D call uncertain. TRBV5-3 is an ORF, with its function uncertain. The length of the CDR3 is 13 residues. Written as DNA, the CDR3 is TGTGCCAGCAGCTTTACACCTAGCTATGGCTACACCTTC. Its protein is CASSFTPSYGYTF.

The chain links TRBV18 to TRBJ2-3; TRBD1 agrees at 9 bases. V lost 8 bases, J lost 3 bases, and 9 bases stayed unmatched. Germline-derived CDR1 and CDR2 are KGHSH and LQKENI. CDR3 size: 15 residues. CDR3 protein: CASPLRTGVTDTQYF. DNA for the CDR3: TGTGCCAGCCCACTTCGGACAGGGGTTACAGATACGCAGTATTTT.

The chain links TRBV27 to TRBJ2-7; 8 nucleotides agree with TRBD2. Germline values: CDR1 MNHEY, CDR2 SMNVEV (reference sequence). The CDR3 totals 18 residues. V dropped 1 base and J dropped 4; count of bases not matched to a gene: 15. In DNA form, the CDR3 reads TGTGCCAGCAGTTTATTTAGTTCGAGCGGGAGTACGGGGTACGAGCAGTACTTC. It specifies CASSLFSSSGSTGYEQYF.

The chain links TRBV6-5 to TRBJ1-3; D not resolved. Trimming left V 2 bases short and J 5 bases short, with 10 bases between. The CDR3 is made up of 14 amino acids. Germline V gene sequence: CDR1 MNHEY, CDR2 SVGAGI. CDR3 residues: CASSYPRGRNTIYF. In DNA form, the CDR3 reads TGTGCCAGCAGTTACCCGAGAGGCCGAAACACCATATATTTT.

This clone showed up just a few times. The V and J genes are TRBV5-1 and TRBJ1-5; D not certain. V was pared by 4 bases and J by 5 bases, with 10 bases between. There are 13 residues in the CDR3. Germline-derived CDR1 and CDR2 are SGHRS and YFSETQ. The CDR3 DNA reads TGCGCCAGCAGCCCAGACATGTATCAGCCCCAGCATTTT. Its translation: CASSPDMYQPQHF.

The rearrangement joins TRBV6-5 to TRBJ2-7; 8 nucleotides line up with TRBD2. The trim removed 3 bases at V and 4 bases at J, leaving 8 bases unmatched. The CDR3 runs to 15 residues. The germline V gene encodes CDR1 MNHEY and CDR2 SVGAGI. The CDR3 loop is CASSYRGGRRYEQYF. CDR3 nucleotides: TGTGCCAGCAGTTATAGAGGCGGGAGGAGGTACGAGCAGTACTTC.

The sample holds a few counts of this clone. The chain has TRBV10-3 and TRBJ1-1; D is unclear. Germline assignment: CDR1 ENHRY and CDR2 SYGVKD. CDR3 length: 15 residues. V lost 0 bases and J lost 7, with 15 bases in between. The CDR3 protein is CAISESKVGMGEAFF. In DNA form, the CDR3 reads TGTGCCATCAGTGAGTCTAAGGTAGGGATGGGTGAAGCTTTCTTT.

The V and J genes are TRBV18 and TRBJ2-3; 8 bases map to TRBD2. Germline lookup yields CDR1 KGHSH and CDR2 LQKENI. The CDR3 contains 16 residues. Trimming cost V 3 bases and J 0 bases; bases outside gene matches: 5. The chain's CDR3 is CASSPLRGGSTDTQYF. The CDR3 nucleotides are TGTGCCAGCTCACCTTTACGGGGGGGGAGCACAGATACGCAGTATTTT.

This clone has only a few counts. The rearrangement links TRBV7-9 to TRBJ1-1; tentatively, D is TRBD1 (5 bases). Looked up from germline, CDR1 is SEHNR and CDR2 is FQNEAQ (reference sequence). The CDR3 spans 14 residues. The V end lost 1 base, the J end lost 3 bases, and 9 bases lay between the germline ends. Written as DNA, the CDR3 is TGTGCCAGCAGCTTAGGGGGCAGTGACACTGAAGCTTTCTTT. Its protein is CASSLGGSDTEAFF.

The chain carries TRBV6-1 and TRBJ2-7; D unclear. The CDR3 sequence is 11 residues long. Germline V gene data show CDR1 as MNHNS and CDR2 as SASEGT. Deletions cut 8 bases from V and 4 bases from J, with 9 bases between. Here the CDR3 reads CASQTSYEQYF. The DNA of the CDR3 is TGTGCCAGCCAGACATCTTACGAGCAGTACTTC.

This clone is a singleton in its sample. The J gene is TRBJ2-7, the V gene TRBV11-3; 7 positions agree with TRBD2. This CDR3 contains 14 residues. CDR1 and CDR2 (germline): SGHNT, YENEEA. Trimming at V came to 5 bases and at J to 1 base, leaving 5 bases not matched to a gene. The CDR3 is CASSQAGPSYEQYF. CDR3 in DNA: TGTGCCAGCAGCCAAGCGGGGCCTTCCTACGAGCAGTACTTC.

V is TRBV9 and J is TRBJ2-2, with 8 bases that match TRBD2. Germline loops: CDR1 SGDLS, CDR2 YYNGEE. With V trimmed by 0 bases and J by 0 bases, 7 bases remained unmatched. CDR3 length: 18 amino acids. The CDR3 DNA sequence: TGTGCCAGCAGCGTAGAGACACCGGGACTAGCGAACACCGGGGAGCTGTTTTTT. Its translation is CASSVETPGLANTGELFF.

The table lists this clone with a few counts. The CDR3 region has the DNA TGTGCCAGTAGTATATTAGGGACAGCAAATGAAAAACTGTTTTTT. Encoded protein: CASSILGTANEKLFF. V usage is TRBV19 and J usage is TRBJ1-4, with 7 bases fitting TRBD1. V was clipped by 2 bases and J by 5 bases; unmatched bases: 5. Germline-derived CDR1 and CDR2 are LNHDA and SQIVND (reference sequence). The CDR3 is made up of 15 amino acids.

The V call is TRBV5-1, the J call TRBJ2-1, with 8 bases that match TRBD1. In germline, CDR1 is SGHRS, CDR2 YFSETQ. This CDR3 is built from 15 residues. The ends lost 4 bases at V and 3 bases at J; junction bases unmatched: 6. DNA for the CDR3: TGCGCCAGCAGCCCTAACAGGGGGTTCTACAATGAGCAGTTCTTC. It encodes CASSPNRGFYNEQFF.

The CDR3 coding sequence is TGTGCCAGCAGCTTGGGGGCAGGGGGCTTCTACGAGCAGTACTTC. It specifies CASSLGAGGFYEQYF. The chain is built from TRBV5-5 and TRBJ2-7; 8 bases match TRBD1. CDR3 length: 15 residues. Germline-derived CDR1 and CDR2 are SGHKS and YYEKEE (reference sequence). Unmatched junction bases numbered 5, after V lost 0 bases and J lost 3 bases.

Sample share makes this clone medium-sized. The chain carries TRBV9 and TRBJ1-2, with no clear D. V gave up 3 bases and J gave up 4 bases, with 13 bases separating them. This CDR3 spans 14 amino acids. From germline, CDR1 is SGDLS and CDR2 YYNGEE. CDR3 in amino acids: CASSAPRGLYGYTF. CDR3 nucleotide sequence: TGTGCCAGCAGCGCCCCCCGAGGACTCTATGGCTACACCTTC.